The 24 T cell receptor beta chains reported below all come from one sample, sequenced in a study of long-term antiretroviral therapy in people with HIV. The assay, immunoSEQ v3.0, was run at survey level. Sequencing was performed with immunoSEQ multiplex PCR; in TCRdb, only in-frame clones are kept and a portion is missing. The sample has around 40,000 clones, 65% to 90% seen once. The specimen comprised unsorted PBMCs, sampled just before starting antiretroviral therapy. All receptors come from a woman aged 18-30 years with HIV.

The rearrangement uses TRBV5-6 and TRBJ2-3, with TRBD2 identical over 12 bases. Germline-derived CDR1 and CDR2 are SGHDT and YYEEEE. This CDR3 region has 18 residues. After removal of 4 bases from V and 0 bases from J, the junction contained 9 bases not matched to a gene. This CDR3 is CASSDGTSGFPSTDTQYF. The CDR3 region has the DNA TGTGCCAGCAGCGATGGGACTAGCGGGTTCCCTAGCACAGATACGCAGTATTTT.

The CDR3, as DNA: TGTGCCAGCAGCTCGGGACAGCTAGATCAGCCCCAGCATTTT. It codes for CASSSGQLDQPQHF. The chain couples TRBV7-9 to TRBJ1-5, with 7 bases identical to TRBD1. The ends lost 4 bases at V and 5 bases at J; junction bases unmatched: 5. CDR3 length: 14 amino acids. The germline gives CDR1 SEHNR, CDR2 FQNEAQ (reference sequence).

This clone was seen a few times. The V call is TRBV5-1, the J call TRBJ1-4, with 10 bases matching TRBD1. Germline V gives CDR1 SGHRS, CDR2 YFSETQ. With V trimmed by 3 bases and J by 5 bases, 4 bases remained unmatched. The CDR3 runs 15 residues. The CDR3 region has the DNA TGCGCCAGCAGCTGGGGGGGACAGGGGAATGAAAAACTGTTTTTT. This codes for CASSWGGQGNEKLFF.

This clone appeared a few times. V is TRBV27 and J is TRBJ1-5; D gene ambiguous. CDR1 MNHEY and CDR2 SMNVEV come from the germline V gene (reference sequence). The CDR3 length is 12 residues. V was pared by 3 bases and J by 4 bases, with 4 bases between. The CDR3 bases are TGTGCCAGCAGTTTCCCAAATCAGCCCCAGCATTTT. Its translation: CASSFPNQPQHF.

The rearrangement links TRBV28 to TRBJ1-2, with D perhaps TRBD1 (6 bases). V was shortened by 7 bases and J by 5 bases, with 14 bases between the two germline ends. This CDR3 spans 13 amino acids. Germline V lookup: CDR1 MDHEN, CDR2 SYDVKM. This CDR3 reads CASNNGQYYGYTF. In nucleotides, the CDR3 is TGTGCCAGCAACAATGGACAGTATTATGGCTACACCTTC.

The chain combines TRBV11-2 with TRBJ2-7; tentative D call: TRBD1 (5 bases). Trimming pared 1 base from V and 5 bases from J, leaving 12 bases between. Germline V CDR1 and CDR2: SGHAT, FQNNGV. This CDR3 spans 14 amino acids. CDR3 protein: CASSLAGRVHEQYF. DNA of the CDR3: TGTGCCAGCAGCTTAGCCGGCAGGGTCCACGAGCAGTACTTC.

V and J are TRBV19 and TRBJ1-1; weak D call: TRBD1 (5 bases). The CDR3 runs 12 residues. Trimming removed 5 bases at V and 7 bases at J, with 11 bases between. Germline loops: CDR1 LNHDA, CDR2 SQIVND (reference sequence). CDR3 coding DNA: TGTGCCAGTAGTTTTGGGGGAATTGAAGCTTTCTTT. It specifies CASSFGGIEAFF.

The V and J genes are TRBV5-6 and TRBJ2-2; D is uncertain. Germline V gene sequence: CDR1 SGHDT, CDR2 YYEEEE. This CDR3 is built from 12 residues. Trimming removed 3 bases from V and 4 bases from J, with 4 bases in between. The CDR3 here is CASSSSTGELFF. As DNA, the CDR3 is TGTGCCAGCAGCTCCTCCACCGGGGAGCTGTTTTTT.

This clone was counted between two and nine times. The genes are TRBV19 and TRBJ2-3; 8 nucleotides line up with TRBD1. This CDR3 has 15 amino acids. Germline assignment: CDR1 LNHDA and CDR2 SQIVND (reference sequence). Losses at the gene ends were 3 bases for V and 4 bases for J; bases not matched to a gene: 6. DNA for the CDR3: TGTGCCAGTAGTATCACTCCGGGACAGGCAGATACGCAGTATTTT. It encodes CASSITPGQADTQYF.

This clone was recorded a few times. This chain uses TRBV2 with TRBJ1-5; possible D gene TRBD1, 5 bases. The ends were cut back, 7 bases at V and 5 bases at J, with 9 bases in the middle. The CDR3 extends over 12 amino acids. CDR1 and CDR2 (germline): SNHLY, FYNNEI. In DNA form, the CDR3 reads TGTGCCAGCACCCTAGGGGATCAGCCCCAGCATTTT. Residues: CASTLGDQPQHF.

The chain recombines TRBV27 with TRBJ2-1; 11 bases match TRBD2. CDR3 length equals 19 residues. The germline V gene has CDR1 MNHEY and CDR2 SMNVEV (reference sequence). With V trimmed by 0 bases and J by 0 bases, 7 bases remained unmatched. CDR3 nucleotide sequence: TGTGCCAGCAGTTTATCCGGGCTAGCGGGAGGAAACTCCTACAATGAGCAGTTCTTC. Residues: CASSLSGLAGGNSYNEQFF.

The J gene is TRBJ1-1, the V gene TRBV19, with D unresolved. The V end lost 4 bases, the J end lost 0 bases, and 6 bases lay between the germline ends. The CDR3 has 13 residues. Germline V lookup: CDR1 LNHDA, CDR2 SQIVND (reference sequence). CDR3 DNA sequence: TGTGCCAGTAGTAGCCATTTGAACACTGAAGCTTTCTTT. Translated, it gives CASSSHLNTEAFF.

V is TRBV5-5 and J is TRBJ2-7; D gene ambiguous. V lost 0 bases, J lost 2 bases, and 3 bases lay in between. The CDR3 has 12 amino acids. The V gene's germline CDR1 is SGHKS and CDR2 YYEKEE (reference sequence). The CDR3 bases are TGTGCCAGCAGCTTGGTTGCCTACGAGCAGTACTTC. Amino acids: CASSLVAYEQYF.

The chain joins TRBV28 to TRBJ1-4; 8 bases line up with TRBD1. Germline trimming cut 6 bases from V and 8 bases from J; bases unmatched to any gene: 8. Germline V gene lookup returns CDR1 MDHEN and CDR2 SYDVKM. The CDR3 length is 14 residues. CDR3: CASSSTGVGEKLFF. The CDR3 DNA follows: TGTGCCAGCAGCTCGACAGGGGTCGGCGAAAAACTGTTTTTT.

The chain is built from TRBV2 and TRBJ2-2, with 12 bases aligning to TRBD2. Unmatched junction bases numbered 7, after V lost 8 bases and J lost 0 bases. Germline V CDR1 and CDR2: SNHLY, FYNNEI. The CDR3 contains 17 residues. The CDR3 reads CASAQLAGGTNTGELFF. Here the CDR3 DNA reads TGTGCCAGCGCCCAACTAGCGGGAGGCACGAACACCGGGGAGCTGTTTTTT.

The CDR3 bases are TGTGCCAGCAGCACACTATACAATGAGCAGTTCTTC. Translated, it gives CASSTLYNEQFF. This sequence joins TRBV7-2 and TRBJ2-1; D is uncertain. This CDR3 is 12 amino acids long. Germline assignment: CDR1 SGHTA and CDR2 FQGNSA. The V and J ends lost 5 bases and 4 bases respectively, with 6 bases between them.

The chain joins TRBV28 to TRBJ1-1, with 8 positions matching TRBD1. Germline CDR1 and CDR2: MDHEN and SYDVKM. V was pared by 4 bases and J by 9 bases, with 7 bases of the junction left unmatched. The CDR3 totals 13 residues. The CDR3 DNA is TGTGCCAGCAGTTACCCTGGACAGGGCCAAGCTTTCTTT. Translating gives CASSYPGQGQAFF.

This clone was found once. The V call is TRBV5-6, the J call TRBJ2-1; D may match TRBD1 or TRBD2 (5 bases each). V dropped 0 bases and J dropped 12 bases, with 13 bases sitting between them. CDR1 is SGHDT, CDR2 YYEEEE, per germline. CDR3 length equals 13 residues. CDR3 region: CASSLGGGRRQFF. DNA for the CDR3: TGTGCCAGCAGCTTGGGGGGCGGGCGTAGGCAGTTCTTC.

The V call is TRBV5-1, the J call TRBJ2-1; TRBD2 agrees at 8 bases. V shed 4 bases and J 5 bases; nucleotides not matched to a gene: 8. This CDR3 has 15 residues. The germline V gene encodes CDR1 SGHRS and CDR2 YFSETQ. DNA of the CDR3: TGCGCCAGCAGCCCCGGGACTAGGGGCGACAATGAGCAGTTCTTC. Its protein is CASSPGTRGDNEQFF.

This chain uses TRBV15 with TRBJ2-7; 7 bases match TRBD2. Germline V gene sequence: CDR1 LNHNV, CDR2 YYDKDF (reference sequence). V was pared by 3 bases and J by 0 bases, with 11 bases of the junction left unmatched. This CDR3 comprises 17 residues. CDR3 nucleotides: TGTGCCACCAGCAGTCCCATAGCCGGGGAGGGCTCCTACGAGCAGTACTTC. Amino acid sequence: CATSSPIAGEGSYEQYF.

This clone has a single count. This chain links TRBV6-5 with TRBJ1-1; D call uncertain. V gave up 0 bases and J gave up 2 bases, with 7 bases separating them. From germline, CDR1 is MNHEY and CDR2 SVGAGI. The CDR3 consists of 14 residues. The CDR3, as DNA: TGTGCCAGCAGTTACTCTCACAGAAACACTGAAGCTTTCTTT. It translates to CASSYSHRNTEAFF.

This chain connects TRBV9 to TRBJ2-1; D not certain. V lost 0 bases to trimming and J lost 0 bases, with 22 bases between them. From germline, CDR1 is SGDLS and CDR2 YYNGEE. There are 20 residues in the CDR3. The CDR3 reads CASSVVIARAEESSYNEQFF. CDR3 sequence (DNA): TGTGCCAGCAGCGTAGTAATAGCACGCGCGGAAGAGAGCTCCTACAATGAGCAGTTCTTC.

V gene TRBV5-1 combines with J gene TRBJ2-5; 9 nucleotides line up with TRBD1. Germline V gene sequence: CDR1 SGHRS, CDR2 YFSETQ. The CDR3 is made up of 15 amino acids. V shed 5 bases, J shed 1 base, and the junction held 6 bases outside the gene matches. The CDR3 sequence is CASRRDRVLQETQYF. The DNA of the CDR3 is TGCGCCAGCAGGCGGGACAGGGTTCTCCAAGAGACCCAGTACTTC.

The chain recombines TRBV2 with TRBJ2-1; no definite D call. CDR1 SNHLY and CDR2 FYNNEI come from the germline V gene. There are 13 residues in the CDR3. The V and J ends lost 4 bases and 4 bases respectively, with 8 bases between them. CDR3 in amino acids: CASSGAFYNEQFF. The CDR3, as DNA: TGTGCCAGCAGTGGGGCTTTTTACAATGAGCAGTTCTTC.